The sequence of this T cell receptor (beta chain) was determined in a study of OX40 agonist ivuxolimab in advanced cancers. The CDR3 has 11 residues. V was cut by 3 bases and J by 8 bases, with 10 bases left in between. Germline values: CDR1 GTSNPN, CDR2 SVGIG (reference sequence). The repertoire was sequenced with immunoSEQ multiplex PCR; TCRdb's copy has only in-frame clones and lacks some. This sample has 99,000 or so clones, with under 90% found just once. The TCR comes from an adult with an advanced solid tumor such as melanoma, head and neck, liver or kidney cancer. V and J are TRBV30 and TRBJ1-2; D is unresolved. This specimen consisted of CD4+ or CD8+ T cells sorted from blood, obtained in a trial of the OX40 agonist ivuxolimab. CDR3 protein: CAWSLLRGYTF. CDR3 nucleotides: TGTGCCTGGAGCCTCCTTAGGGGCTACACCTTC.